These 31 T cell receptor beta chains were all obtained from the same sample, sequenced in a study of T cell repertoires in cytomegalovirus infection (dated by TCRdb to between 2018 and 2021). No antigen has been assigned to these receptors. The label giving this sample's treatment or condition can be read as: in vitro stimulation with specific CMV peptide epitopes to enrich CMV-specific T cells. The sequencer was an Illumina HiSeq 1500. TCRdb trimmed public reads at Q25 via fastp, called clones via MiXCR and kept in-frame beta chains. Each entry is one CDR3 protein sequence, shown with its most common DNA and genes. A total of approximately 1,000,000 distinct CDR3 sequences appear in this sample, roughly 30% of them only once. The ten largest clones take up around 15% of the sample. Sequenced here: cultured CD8+ T cells from PBMCs, sampled from culture after CMV antigen stimulation. The source is a human donor in good health (CMV status not recorded). Some clones in this sample may be carry-over from other donors' samples.

The chain uses TRBV5-5 and TRBJ2-5, with D hard to call. Trimming pared 6 bases from V and 1 base from J, leaving 10 bases between. Germline V gives CDR1 SGHKS, CDR2 YYEKEE (reference sequence). The CDR3 covers 13 residues. In DNA, the CDR3 is TGTGCCAGCACTTACCCAGGCCAAGAGACCCAGTACTTC. It encodes CASTYPGQETQYF.

This clonotype was detected many times. The CDR3 DNA is TGTGCCAGCAGCCCGCTAGCGGGACCGGCCGGGGAGCTGTTTTTT. This encodes CASSPLAGPAGELFF. The rearrangement links TRBV7-2 to TRBJ2-2; 9 nucleotides match TRBD2. Germline values: CDR1 SGHTA, CDR2 FQGNSA. Losses at the gene ends were 5 bases for V and 6 bases for J; bases not matched to a gene: 7. The CDR3 sequence is 15 residues long.

The chain is built from TRBV13 and TRBJ2-1; 8 bases line up with TRBD1. Per germline, CDR1 PRHDT and CDR2 FYEKMQ (reference sequence). J was trimmed by 3 bases and V by 4 bases; bases with no gene match: 14. CDR3 length: 18 amino acids. This CDR3 reads CASSSRSPDRGGYNEQFF. CDR3 nucleotide sequence: TGTGCCAGCAGCTCACGCTCCCCAGACAGGGGTGGCTACAATGAGCAGTTCTTC.

The rearrangement joins TRBV28 to TRBJ1-5; TRBD1 might be the D (6 bases). The CDR3 extends over 14 amino acids. The germline CDR1 and CDR2 sequences are MDHEN and SYDVKM. V was trimmed by 8 bases and J by 7 bases, leaving 18 bases between them. CDR3 region: CASSSRGGRQPQHF. The CDR3 DNA reads as TGTGCCAGCTCCTCGAGGGGGGGGCGGCAGCCCCAGCATTTT.

The chain recombines TRBV19 with TRBJ2-3; 9 bases are shared with TRBD1. Germline V gives CDR1 LNHDA, CDR2 SQIVND (reference sequence). The CDR3 runs to 15 residues. J was trimmed by 4 bases and V by 6 bases; bases with no gene match: 8. CDR3 sequence (DNA): TGTGCCAGTAGGCCGAGGGACAGGGCGGCAGATACGCAGTATTTT. This sequence encodes CASRPRDRAADTQYF.

The V call is TRBV3-1, the J call TRBJ1-4; 10 nucleotides match TRBD1. Trimming at V came to 3 bases and at J to 6 bases, leaving 10 bases not matched to a gene. The CDR3 runs 17 residues. Per the germline V gene, CDR1 is LGHDT and CDR2 is YNNKEL (reference sequence). The CDR3 DNA reads TGTGCCAGCAGCCACACCCCGGACAGGGGGTTGGATGAAAAACTGTTTTTT. Translated: CASSHTPDRGLDEKLFF. Filled out from reference TRBV3-1 and TRBJ1-4, the complete variable domain reads DTAVSQTPKYLVTQMGNDKSIKCEQNLGHDTMYWYKQDSKKFLKIMFSYNNKELIINETVPNRFSPKSPDKAHLNLHINSLELGDSAVYFCASSHTPDRGLDEKLFFGSGTQLSVL.

This sequence joins TRBV24-1 and TRBJ2-7; 13 nucleotides line up with TRBD2. The germline gives CDR1 KGHDR, CDR2 SFDVKD. The CDR3 runs 19 residues. V shed 5 bases and J 0 bases; nucleotides not matched to a gene: 12. The CDR3 loop reads CATSGTLTSGGPSSYEQYV. The CDR3 DNA follows: TGTGCCACCAGTGGTACTCTGACTAGCGGGGGGCCCAGCTCCTACGAGCAGTACGTC.

There are a few counts of this clonotype. The chain uses TRBV12-3 or TRBV12-4 and TRBJ1-1, with 12 bases aligning to TRBD1. V was clipped by 1 base and J by 8 bases; unmatched bases: 5. This CDR3 spans 15 amino acids. The CDR3 coding sequence is TGTGCCAGCAGTTTAGACCGGGACAGGGGGCGCGAAGCTTTCTTT. Its translation: CASSLDRDRGREAFF.

This clonotype was seen more than once but under ten times. The CDR3 is CASSIAPRDGIFYEQYV. CDR3 nucleotide sequence: TGTGCCAGCAGCATCGCCCCCCGGGACGGAATCTTCTACGAGCAGTACGTC. This rearrangement joins TRBV5-4 to TRBJ2-7; D may correspond to TRBD1 or TRBD2 (5 bases each). From germline, CDR1 is SGHNT and CDR2 YYREEE (reference sequence). With 4 bases removed from V and 3 bases from J, the gap between germline ends came to 23 bases. The CDR3 has 17 amino acids.

This clonotype was counted between two and nine times. The rearrangement uses TRBV12-5 and TRBJ1-2; D call uncertain. The CDR3 has 16 amino acids. Trimming pared 0 bases from V and 1 base from J, leaving 12 bases between. Per the germline V gene, CDR1 is LGHNT and CDR2 is FRNRAP. The CDR3 here is CASGLVRGSVNYGYTF. For the CDR3, the DNA is TGTGCTAGTGGTTTGGTACGAGGCAGCGTTAACTATGGCTACACCTTC.

V gene TRBV19 combines with J gene TRBJ1-5, with a tentative D call TRBD1 (6 bases). The CDR3 spans 20 residues. Germline V gene sequence: CDR1 LNHDA, CDR2 SQIVND (reference sequence). V dropped 3 bases and J dropped 0 bases, with 24 bases sitting between them. CDR3 protein: CASSIGETGNMRISNQPQHF. The DNA for the CDR3 is TGTGCCAGTAGTATTGGAGAGACAGGTAACATGAGGATTAGCAATCAGCCCCAGCATTTT.

The V gene is TRBV7-6, the J gene TRBJ2-1; TRBD2 is a possible D gene (5 bases). The CDR3 extends over 17 amino acids. The germline gives CDR1 SGHVS, CDR2 FNYEAQ. The V gene lost 5 bases and the J gene lost 5 bases, with 22 bases spanning the gap. The chain's CDR3 is CASSPRSGYRQDNEQFF. CDR3 nucleotide sequence: TGTGCCAGCAGCCCACGGTCGGGGTACAGACAAGACAATGAGCAGTTCTTC.

The V gene is TRBV2, the J gene TRBJ1-5, with D perhaps TRBD1 (5 bases). This CDR3 is 17 amino acids long. The germline CDR1 and CDR2 sequences are SNHLY and FYNNEI. Trimming took off 4 bases at V and 2 bases at J, with 18 bases between the two ends. The CDR3 coding sequence is TGTGCCAGCAGTGGGCTTCAGGGCCCCCCCCGCAATCAGCCCCAGCATTTT. This gives the protein CASSGLQGPPRNQPQHF.

This clonotype was detected only a few times. The chain carries TRBV20-1 and TRBJ2-7; tentatively, D is TRBD1 (5 bases). Germline V gene data show CDR1 as DFQATT and CDR2 as SNEGSKA (reference sequence). The CDR3 contains 13 residues. Trimming stripped 4 bases from V and 2 bases from J, with 12 bases between. The CDR3 DNA follows: TGCAGTGCTATGCCAGGGATCACCTACGAGCAGTACTTC. It codes for CSAMPGITYEQYF.

This clonotype was detected ten times or more. V is TRBV10-2 and J is TRBJ1-1, with D hard to call. Germline V gene lookup returns CDR1 WSHSY and CDR2 SAAADI. This CDR3 contains 10 residues. The germline V and J ends were trimmed by 4 bases and 7 bases, with 4 bases remaining between them. CDR3 loop: CASSGGEAFF. CDR3 nucleotide sequence: TGCGCCAGCAGTGGGGGTGAAGCTTTCTTT.

The CDR3 loop is CASSLSSASGANVLTF. The CDR3 nucleotides read TGTGCCAGCAGCTTATCCTCGGCCTCTGGGGCCAACGTCCTGACTTTC. This sequence joins TRBV7-6 and TRBJ2-6; D call uncertain. The CDR3 is 16 amino acids. V was shortened by 2 bases and J by 0 bases, with 8 bases between the two germline ends. CDR1 and CDR2 from the germline V gene are SGHVS and FNYEAQ.

In this sample, this clonotype turned up many times. This chain connects TRBV7-8 to TRBJ2-1; 8 nucleotides line up with TRBD2. CDR1 SGHVS and CDR2 FQNEAQ come from the germline V gene. The CDR3 sequence is 17 residues long. The V and J ends lost 4 bases and 0 bases, in that order; junction bases with no gene match: 8. The CDR3 region is CASSSRTSSSSYNEQFF. The CDR3 DNA reads as TGTGCCAGCAGCTCCAGGACTAGCTCCAGCTCCTACAATGAGCAGTTCTTC.

This clonotype has only a few counts. The genes are TRBV5-1 and TRBJ1-5, with D tentatively TRBD1 (6 bases). Germline-derived CDR1 and CDR2 are SGHRS and YFSETQ. V was trimmed by 2 bases and J by 4 bases, leaving 13 bases between them. The CDR3 has 15 amino acids. CDR3 in amino acids: CASSFRGGPNQPQHF. CDR3 sequence (DNA): TGCGCCAGCAGCTTCAGGGGAGGACCGAATCAGCCCCAGCATTTT.

The J gene is TRBJ2-1, the V gene TRBV12-3 or TRBV12-4; TRBD1 or TRBD2 may be the D gene (5 bases each). V shed 3 bases and J shed 8 bases, with 14 bases lying between them. CDR3 length equals 14 residues. CDR3 residues: CASSLGPRGDEQFF. The DNA for the CDR3 is TGTGCCAGCAGTTTGGGCCCCCGAGGGGATGAGCAGTTCTTC.

This clonotype appeared a few times. The V and J genes are TRBV14 and TRBJ2-1, with no clear D. Germline lookup yields CDR1 SGHDN and CDR2 FVKESK. CDR3 length: 14 amino acids. Deletions cut 0 bases from V and 8 bases from J, with 11 bases between. As DNA, the CDR3 is TGTGCCAGCAGCCAAGATGGGCAGAGCCATGAGCAGTTCTTC. Translating it yields CASSQDGQSHEQFF.

The CDR3 spells CASSLTFKNSPLHF. CDR3 sequence (DNA): TGTGCCAGCAGCTTAACGTTTAAGAATTCACCCCTCCACTTT. The chain links TRBV7-3 to TRBJ1-6, with D unclear. This CDR3 has 14 residues. The germline CDR1 and CDR2 sequences are SGHTA and FQGTGA. The V end lost 0 bases, the J end lost 7 bases, and 7 bases lay between the germline ends.

This clonotype was observed a handful of times. The CDR3 is CAISEARSYEQYV. The CDR3 nucleotides read TGTGCCATCAGTGAGGCCCGGTCCTACGAGCAGTACGTC. The chain is built from TRBV10-3 and TRBJ2-7, with unresolved D. The CDR3 loop spans 13 amino acids. Germline V CDR1 and CDR2: ENHRY, SYGVKD. Trimming shortened V by 2 bases and J by 1 base, and 6 bases separated the two germline ends.

The gene calls are TRBV7-3 and TRBJ2-1; the match to TRBD1 covers 11 bases. Trimming cost V 1 base and J 5 bases; bases outside gene matches: 7. The CDR3 runs to 17 residues. The germline V gene encodes CDR1 SGHTA and CDR2 FQGTGA. The CDR3 sequence: CASSLIAGTGGNNEQFF. CDR3 nucleotides: TGTGCCAGCAGCTTAATTGCGGGGACAGGGGGGAACAATGAGCAGTTCTTC.

This clonotype was seen more than once but under ten times. The J gene is TRBJ2-3, the V gene TRBV24-1; TRBD1 matches 7 bases. Germline assignment: CDR1 KGHDR and CDR2 SFDVKD. Trimming took 4 bases from V and 2 from J; bases not matched to a gene: 5. The CDR3 consists of 15 residues. The CDR3 here is CATSDPGTATDTQYF. CDR3 DNA: TGTGCCACCAGTGACCCCGGGACAGCCACAGATACGCAGTATTTT.

The table lists this clonotype with many counts. This sequence joins TRBV7-6 and TRBJ2-3, with D unclear. V was cut by 7 bases and J by 0 bases, with 20 bases left in between. The germline V gene has CDR1 SGHVS and CDR2 FNYEAQ. This CDR3 is 17 amino acids long. The CDR3 loop reads CASNVAAGSSSTDTQYF. The CDR3 nucleotides are TGTGCCAGCAACGTAGCTGCCGGCTCATCTAGCACAGATACGCAGTATTTT.

Here the CDR3 reads CASSSWTGRSYNEQFF. The CDR3 coding sequence is TGTGCCAGCAGCTCCTGGACGGGGAGATCCTACAATGAGCAGTTCTTC. The chain combines TRBV11-2 with TRBJ2-1, with a weak D call TRBD2 (5 bases). Germline lookup yields CDR1 SGHAT and CDR2 FQNNGV. Between the trimmed V and J ends, which lost 4 bases and 1 base, there was a span of 14 bases. The CDR3 extends over 16 amino acids.

On this clonotype: The germline gene is not matched at one end of the junction; a read error may be the cause. The rearrangement links TRBV19 to TRBJ1-2; TRBD1 matches 9 bases. This CDR3 spans 14 amino acids. The germline V gene encodes CDR1 LNHDA and CDR2 SQIVND (reference sequence). CDR3 DNA sequence: TGTGCCATTAGTCCCGGGACAGGGAACTATGGCTACACCTTC. Encoded protein: CAISPGTGNYGYTF.

At least ten counts were recorded for this clonotype. CDR3 residues: CASRNLDLASGGPQTDTQYF. CDR3 in DNA: TGTGCCAGCAGGAACCTGGACTTGGCTAGCGGGGGCCCGCAAACAGATACGCAGTATTTT. The genes are TRBV7-2 and TRBJ2-3, with TRBD2 matching over 10 bases. Germline-derived CDR1 and CDR2 are SGHTA and FQGNSA. The CDR3 consists of 20 residues. Germline trimming cut 6 bases from V and 3 bases from J; bases unmatched to any gene: 21.

This clonotype was detected many times. V and J are TRBV27 and TRBJ2-1, with D perhaps matching TRBD1 or TRBD2 (5 bases each). The V gene lost 3 bases and the J gene lost 9 bases, with 6 bases spanning the gap. The CDR3 sequence is 11 residues long. Germline CDR1 is MNHEY and CDR2 is SMNVEV (reference sequence). For the CDR3, the DNA is TGTGCCAGCAGTTTTGGGGGTGAGCAGTTCTTC. This gives the protein CASSFGGEQFF.

J is TRBJ2-2 and V is TRBV7-9; TRBD1 is a possible D gene (5 bases). This CDR3 has 16 residues. V shed 5 bases and J shed 5 bases, with 18 bases lying between them. The germline CDR1 and CDR2 sequences are SEHNR and FQNEAQ (reference sequence). CDR3 bases: TGTGCCAGCAGCCCCGTACTCGCCCCAGGGACCGGGGAGCTGTTTTTT. The encoded protein is CASSPVLAPGTGELFF. Full variable domain (remainder filled in from reference TRBV7-9 and TRBJ2-2): DTGVSQNPRHKITKRGQNVTFRCDPISEHNRLYWYRQTLGQGPEFLTYFQNEAQLEKSRLLSDRFSAERPKGSFSTLEIQRTEQGDSAMYLCASSPVLAPGTGELFFGEGSRLTVL.

This clonotype showed up many times. The chain employs TRBV28 and TRBJ2-5; no definite D call. Germline V gene data show CDR1 as MDHEN and CDR2 as SYDVKM. The length of the CDR3 is 13 residues. The germline V and J ends were trimmed by 3 bases and 4 bases, with 9 bases remaining between them. The CDR3 loop is CASSFPGRETQYF. CDR3 sequence (DNA): TGTGCCAGCAGTTTCCCCGGGCGAGAGACCCAGTACTTC.